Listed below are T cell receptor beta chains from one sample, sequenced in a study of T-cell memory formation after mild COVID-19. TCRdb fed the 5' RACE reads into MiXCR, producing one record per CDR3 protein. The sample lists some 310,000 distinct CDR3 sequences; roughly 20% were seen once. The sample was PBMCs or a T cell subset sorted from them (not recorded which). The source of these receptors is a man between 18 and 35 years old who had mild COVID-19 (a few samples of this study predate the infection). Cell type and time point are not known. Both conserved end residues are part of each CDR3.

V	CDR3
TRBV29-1	CSVPETGRIRGGYTF
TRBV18	CASSPPSRDTQYF
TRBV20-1	CSAKLTGGGTEAFF
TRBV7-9	CASSLDVGLAGSETQYF
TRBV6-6	CASSYRGPRGEAFF
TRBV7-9	CASSLATERGRGNEQFF
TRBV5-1	CASSVRGNSPLHF
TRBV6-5	CASSYSNGEEKLFF
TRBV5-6	CASSFTGQGRATNEKLFF
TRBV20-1	CSARAGGLNEQFF
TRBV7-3	CASSLAKEPNEKLFF
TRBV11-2	CASSFRQGRETQYF
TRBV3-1	CASSPRTGANTGELFF
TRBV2	CASSETRSEAFF
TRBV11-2	CASSPGGRLEETQYF
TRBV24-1	CATSDTSGGSYNEQFF
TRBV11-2	CASSPSPQDTQYF
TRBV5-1	CASSPFGQGKETQYF
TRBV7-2	CASSFYGQEHPGAFF
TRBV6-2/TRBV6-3	CASSYSRGNQETQYF
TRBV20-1	CSATWPAGYGYTF
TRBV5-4	CASSRGPAASIGEQYF
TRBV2	CASSEGPQPQHF
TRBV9	CASSVETAPGNTIYF
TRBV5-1	CASSTGRNNSPLHF
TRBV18	CASSEAHMNTEAFF
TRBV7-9	CASSHPPGTANYGYTF
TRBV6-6	CASSYSYEGSGYTF
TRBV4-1	CASSQYRGRNQPQHF
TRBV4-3	CASSRDGQATFSGANVLTF
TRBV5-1	CASSWKNPGLAGARGNIQYF
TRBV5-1	CASSLAPRSSYEQYF
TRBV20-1	CSASPISAYGYTF
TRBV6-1	CAIPGAGGNTIYF
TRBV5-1	CASSLDPGPAFF
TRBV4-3	CASSQRTSDGGEQFF